These 13 T cell receptor beta chains were all obtained from the same sample, sequenced in a study of T cell repertoires in cytomegalovirus infection. For these receptors, no antigen is known. Each CDR3 protein is one row after TCRdb ran MiXCR on the reads. The sample lists about 83,000 distinct CDR3 sequences, about 24% occurring once. The material sequenced was CD8+ T cells from cultured PBMCs, taken from culture after CMV antigen stimulation. These receptors all stem from a human donor in good health (CMV status not recorded). Some clones in this sample may be carry-over from other donors' samples.

In this sample, this clonotype turned up many times. V gene TRBV7-2 combines with J gene TRBJ2-2; TRBD2 is a possible D gene (7 bases). With 2 bases removed from V and 7 bases from J, the gap between germline ends came to 23 bases. The CDR3 is 18 amino acids. The germline V gene encodes CDR1 SGHTA and CDR2 FQGNSA. This chain's CDR3 is CASSLSAGEGRRVGELFF. CDR3 nucleotide sequence: TGTGCCAGCAGCTTAAGTGCAGGGGAGGGTCGGCGTGTCGGGGAGCTGTTTTTT.

This clonotype was seen only a few times. This sequence joins TRBV6-2 or TRBV6-3 and TRBJ2-3; unclear D gene. The V gene lost 6 bases and the J gene lost 4 bases, with 8 bases spanning the gap. Germline V gives CDR1 MNHEY, CDR2 SVGEGT. The CDR3 is made up of 12 amino acids. The CDR3 coding sequence is TGTGCCAGCAGCGAGATAGCAGATACGCAGTATTTT. Translation gives CASSEIADTQYF.

This rearrangement joins TRBV19 to TRBJ1-4; possible D gene TRBD1, 5 bases. The CDR3 has 15 amino acids. In germline, CDR1 is LNHDA, CDR2 SQIVND (reference sequence). The ends were cut back, 6 bases at V and 2 bases at J, with 13 bases in the middle. The CDR3 DNA reads TGTGCCAGTAGGCTTCAGGGTGGTACTAATGAAAAACTGTTTTTT. This translates into CASRLQGGTNEKLFF.

As DNA, the CDR3 is TGTGCCAGCAGCTTAACAGGCAGCGGGGGGGCCTACAATGAGCAGTTCTTC. It specifies CASSLTGSGGAYNEQFF. This chain links TRBV7-3 with TRBJ2-1, with 10 bases aligning to TRBD2. The CDR3 length is 17 residues. The germline CDR1 and CDR2 sequences are SGHTA and FQGTGA. V lost 0 bases, J lost 2 bases, and 4 bases stayed unmatched. Complete variable domain (other parts from reference TRBV7-3 and TRBJ2-1): GAGVSQTPSNKVTEKGKYVELRCDPISGHTALYWYRQSLGQGPEFLIYFQGTGAADDSGLPNDRFFAVRPEGSVSTLKIQRTERGDSAVYLCASSLTGSGGAYNEQFFGPGTRLTVL.

The chain employs TRBV19 and TRBJ1-2; D gene ambiguous. The CDR3 has 14 residues. V shed 5 bases and J shed 1 base, with 11 bases lying between them. Germline CDR1 is LNHDA and CDR2 is SQIVND (reference sequence). The CDR3 DNA is TGTGCCAGTAGTTCCCGGGATAGTAACTATGGCTACACCTTC. It is translated as CASSSRDSNYGYTF.

This chain connects TRBV5-1 to TRBJ2-7, with D maybe TRBD1 (6 bases). V lost 1 base and J 0 bases, leaving 11 bases between the germline ends. The CDR3 sequence is 15 residues long. The germline V gene encodes CDR1 SGHRS and CDR2 YFSETQ. DNA for the CDR3: TGCGCCAGCAGCTTGTCCCGGACAGCCTCCTACGAGCAGTACTTC. Encoded protein: CASSLSRTASYEQYF.

There are many counts of this clonotype. The V gene is TRBV4-1, the J gene TRBJ2-5, with TRBD1 matching 8 bases. Germline-derived CDR1 and CDR2 are MGHRA and YSYEKL. This CDR3 has 16 amino acids. J gave up 4 bases and V 0 bases, and 7 bases lay outside the gene matches. The CDR3 sequence is CASSQEGRGRRETQYF. The CDR3 DNA reads TGCGCCAGCAGCCAAGAAGGCAGGGGGCGCAGAGAGACCCAGTACTTC.

This sequence joins TRBV30 and TRBJ2-7; D may be TRBD2 (5 bases). V lost 1 base and J lost 2, with 9 bases in between. The CDR3 covers 13 residues. Germline V gene lookup returns CDR1 GTSNPN and CDR2 SVGIG (reference sequence). The DNA for the CDR3 is TGTGCCTGGAGTGATCGGGATCCCTACGAGCAGTACTTC. Amino acid sequence: CAWSDRDPYEQYF.

In its sample, this clonotype was seen a few times. J is TRBJ1-3 and V is TRBV4-3, with TRBD1 identical over 7 bases. Germline V gives CDR1 LGHNA, CDR2 YSLEER. V was clipped by 0 bases and J by 3 bases; unmatched bases: 2. The CDR3 has 15 amino acids. Written as DNA, the CDR3 is TGCGCCAGCAGCCAAGATACAGGGGATGGAAACACCATATATTTT. It encodes CASSQDTGDGNTIYF.

The J gene is TRBJ2-7, the V gene TRBV7-9; D remains unclear. The CDR3 contains 12 residues. Germline V gives CDR1 SEHNR, CDR2 FQNEAQ (reference sequence). Trimming cost V 2 bases and J 3 bases, with 5 bases left between them. CDR3 nucleotides: TGTGCCAGCAGCTTAATGAGCTACGAGCAGTACTTC. Translation: CASSLMSYEQYF.

The rearrangement links TRBV4-2 to TRBJ2-1; 8 bases map to TRBD2. The CDR3 is 16 amino acids. V was pared by 6 bases and J by 4 bases, with 11 bases of the junction left unmatched. Germline CDR1 and CDR2: LGHNA and YNFKEQ. CDR3 sequence (DNA): TGTGCCAGCAGTCAGCCGGGGCGGGGGGATTACAATGAGCAGTTCTTC. Residues: CASSQPGRGDYNEQFF.

The chain has TRBV7-9 and TRBJ2-2, with 10 bases identical to TRBD1. The V and J ends lost 5 bases and 4 bases, in that order; junction bases with no gene match: 10. Per the germline V gene, CDR1 is SEHNR and CDR2 is FQNEAQ (reference sequence). This CDR3 is built from 17 residues. Written as DNA, the CDR3 is TGTGCCAGCAGCGGTTACCGGGACAGGGGCAGCACCGGGGAGCTGTTTTTT. This translates into CASSGYRDRGSTGELFF.

The chain combines TRBV27 with TRBJ2-1; perhaps TRBD2 as D (6 bases). V gave up 11 bases and J gave up 5 bases, with 13 bases separating them. The CDR3 is made up of 12 amino acids. Germline CDR1 is MNHEY and CDR2 is SMNVEV (reference sequence). CDR3 in amino acids: CAVGREDNEQFF. The DNA of the CDR3 is TGTGCCGTAGGCAGGGAGGACAATGAGCAGTTCTTC.